What follows are 6 T cell receptor beta chains derived from one specimen sequenced in a study of T cell repertoires in cytomegalovirus infection. TCRdb used MiXCR to reprocess the reads, holding one entry per CDR3 protein. The sample lists 300,000 or so distinct CDR3 sequences; 25% were seen once. What these receptors recognize is not known. Sequences were derived from cultured PBMCs, sampled from culture after CMV antigen stimulation. These TCRs come from a human donor in good health (CMV status not recorded). Some clones in this sample may be carry-over from other donors' samples.

The chain carries TRBV27 and TRBJ2-3; D not resolved. CDR3 length equals 13 residues. V was cut by 3 bases and J by 2 bases, with 6 bases left in between. Germline assignment: CDR1 MNHEY and CDR2 SMNVEV (reference sequence). The CDR3 region has the DNA TGTGCCAGCAGTTTCGATTTCACAGATACGCAGTATTTT. It specifies CASSFDFTDTQYF.

In this sample, this clonotype turned up many times. The chain joins TRBV27 to TRBJ2-7, with TRBD2 identical over 7 bases. Germline-derived CDR1 and CDR2 are MNHEY and SMNVEV (reference sequence). CDR3 length: 14 residues. V gave up 5 bases and J gave up 4 bases; unmatched junction bases: 8. The CDR3 reads CASSPRAGAYEQYV. CDR3 in DNA: TGTGCCAGCAGTCCCCGGGCGGGAGCTTACGAGCAGTACGTC.

This clonotype has more than one count but fewer than ten. This CDR3 is CASSLGLVPNEQYV. DNA of the CDR3: TGTGCCAGCAGCTTAGGTTTGGTTCCGAACGAGCAGTACGTC. The chain uses TRBV11-2 and TRBJ2-7; no reliable D call. The germline V gene encodes CDR1 SGHAT and CDR2 FQNNGV. This CDR3 has 14 residues. The V gene lost 1 base and the J gene lost 5 bases, with 12 bases spanning the gap.

This clonotype was seen repeatedly, ten times or more. This chain connects TRBV7-2 to TRBJ2-1; D remains ambiguous. Trimming shortened V by 5 bases and J by 10 bases, and 12 bases separated the two germline ends. The CDR3 consists of 12 residues. Germline CDR1 and CDR2: SGHTA and FQGNSA. The CDR3: CASSPYVGEQFF. The CDR3 DNA reads TGTGCCAGCAGCCCATACGTAGGAGAGCAGTTCTTC. Drawing the rest from reference TRBV7-2 and TRBJ2-1, the complete variable domain is GAGVSQSPSNKVTEKGKDVELRCDPISGHTALYWYRQSLGQGLEFLIYFQGNSAPDKSGLPSDRFSAERTGGSVSTLTIQRTQQEDSAVYLCASSPYVGEQFFGPGTRLTVL.

This chain uses TRBV19 with TRBJ1-3; D call uncertain. Between the trimmed V and J ends, which lost 6 bases and 4 bases, there was a span of 16 bases. The germline V gene has CDR1 LNHDA and CDR2 SQIVND (reference sequence). This CDR3 comprises 15 residues. The CDR3 coding sequence is TGTGCCAGTAGCCTTCAGAGGCTCAGAGGAAACACCATATATTTT. Its protein product is CASSLQRLRGNTIYF.

This sequence joins TRBV7-9 and TRBJ1-1; D not resolved. This CDR3 has 15 amino acids. The V and J ends lost 6 bases and 2 bases respectively, with 16 bases between them. Germline V gene lookup returns CDR1 SEHNR and CDR2 FQNEAQ (reference sequence). CDR3 sequence: CASRMVGGINTEAFF. For the CDR3, the DNA is TGTGCCAGCAGAATGGTGGGCGGTATAAACACTGAAGCTTTCTTT.